This record looks at one T cell receptor (beta chain) sequence and its context. The antigen remains undetermined. All of the isolated RNA was reverse transcribed, so expressed TCRB transcripts were sequenced. The table came from immunoSEQ multiplex PCR; TCRdb's copy has only in-frame clones and leaves some out. The sample has some 100,000 clones, under 40% seen once. CDR3 length: 11 residues. The V and J ends lost 3 bases and 5 bases respectively, with 6 bases between them. Germline CDR1 reads GTSNPN; CDR2 reads SVGIG (reference sequence). CD4+ naive, central memory, regulatory and stem cell-like memory cells were sorted via CD45RO/CCR7/CD25/CD127/CD95/CD27. The sample belongs to a study of beta chain features in type 1 diabetes. Whole-study results and caveats: TCRB CDR3s from Type 1 diabetes patients were moderately but significantly shorter in all four CD4+ subsets. A potential influence of HLA type upon TCRB rearrangement remained unresolved herein. Sequencing of cDNA might inflate the share of cells that strongly express TCR.

Sequenced input: stem cell memory CD4+ T cells from blood. The clonotype originates from a woman aged 18-30 years in good health. The chain links TRBV30 to TRBJ2-3; D gene uncertain. The CDR3 bases are TGTGCCTGGAGACGACTAGATACGCAGTATTTT. This translates into CAWRRLDTQYF.